These T cell receptor beta chains were read from a single sample in a study of blood T cell repertoires in COVID-19. Sequenced by immunoSEQ multiplex PCR; TCRdb stores in-frame clones only, minus some. The data contain about 200,000 clones, roughly 80% of them seen just once; the ten biggest clones take up approximately 6.9%. The sample consisted of peripheral blood. These receptors came from a man aged 55 to 70 with acute or convalescent COVID-19. Both conserved end residues are part of each CDR3. D genes are given only for firm matches. Part of the rows lack a size; the others show once, few, many or a class for expanded clones.

d_gene: .
j_gene: TRBJ1-5
v_gene: TRBV6-4
abundance: .
CDR3aa: CASSEGPGTQPQHF
CDR3nt: TGTGCCAGCAGTGAAGGCCCAGGAACCCAGCCCCAGCATTTT

d_gene: TRBD1
j_gene: TRBJ1-5
v_gene: TRBV2
abundance: .
CDR3aa: CASKGTGGYQPQHF
CDR3nt: TGTGCCAGCAAAGGGACAGGGGGTTATCAGCCCCAGCATTTT

d_gene: .
j_gene: TRBJ2-2
v_gene: TRBV6-1
abundance: .
CDR3aa: CASSERRFTGELFF
CDR3nt: TGTGCCAGCAGTGAAAGGCGGTTCACCGGGGAGCTGTTTTTT

d_gene: .
j_gene: TRBJ2-2
v_gene: TRBV7-3
abundance: .
CDR3aa: CASSSSVNTGELFF
CDR3nt: TGTGCCAGCAGCTCGTCGGTGAACACCGGGGAGCTGTTTTTT

d_gene: .
j_gene: TRBJ2-7
v_gene: TRBV12-5
abundance: .
CDR3aa: CASALDSLGRSYEQYF
CDR3nt: TGTGCTAGTGCCCTAGACTCACTAGGGCGCTCCTACGAGCAGTACTTC

d_gene: .
j_gene: TRBJ2-3
v_gene: TRBV2
abundance: .
CDR3aa: CATNVRLGTDTQYF
CDR3nt: TGTGCCACCAATGTGAGACTCGGCACAGATACGCAGTATTTT

d_gene: .
j_gene: TRBJ1-2
v_gene: TRBV12-2
abundance: once
CDR3aa: CASRLKRVSSSGYTF
CDR3nt: TGTGCAAGTCGCTTAAAGCGGGTGAGTAGCAGTGGCTACACCTTC

d_gene: TRBD1
j_gene: TRBJ2-7
v_gene: TRBV10-3
abundance: .
CDR3aa: CAISEAGQGLIYEQYF
CDR3nt: TGTGCCATCAGTGAGGCGGGACAGGGTTTAATCTACGAGCAGTACTTC

d_gene: .
j_gene: TRBJ2-4
v_gene: TRBV6-2/TRBV6-3
abundance: few
CDR3aa: CASSYGGQAKAQYF
CDR3nt: TGTGCCAGCAGTTACGGTGGGCAGGCAAAGGCTCAGTACTTC

d_gene: TRBD2
j_gene: TRBJ2-1
v_gene: TRBV24-1
abundance: .
CDR3aa: CATSDPIAGFDNEQFF
CDR3nt: TGTGCCACCAGTGATCCGATAGCGGGGTTTGACAATGAGCAGTTCTTC

d_gene: .
j_gene: TRBJ2-7
v_gene: TRBV4-3
abundance: .
CDR3aa: CASSQGQGSSYEQYF
CDR3nt: TGCGCCAGCAGCCAAGGGCAGGGCTCGTCCTACGAGCAGTACTTC

d_gene: .
j_gene: TRBJ1-2
v_gene: TRBV3-1/TRBV3-2
abundance: .
CDR3aa: CASSLAEVYGYTF
CDR3nt: TGTGCCAGCAGCCTAGCAGAGGTTTATGGCTACACCTTC

d_gene: TRBD2
j_gene: TRBJ2-1
v_gene: TRBV24-1
abundance: .
CDR3aa: CATSEYTSASYNEQFF
CDR3nt: TGTGCCACCAGTGAATATACTAGCGCTTCCTACAATGAGCAGTTCTTC

d_gene: .
j_gene: TRBJ2-7
v_gene: TRBV6-1
abundance: few
CDR3aa: CASSELQYEQYF
CDR3nt: TGTGCCAGCAGTGAGTTGCAGTACGAGCAGTACTTC

d_gene: .
j_gene: TRBJ1-1
v_gene: TRBV7-3
abundance: .
CDR3aa: CASSLIRVRENTEAFF
CDR3nt: TGTGCCAGCAGCTTAATTAGGGTCAGGGAGAACACTGAAGCTTTCTTT

d_gene: .
j_gene: TRBJ2-3
v_gene: TRBV11-2
abundance: few
CDR3aa: CASSLVGGTYTDTQYF
CDR3nt: TGTGCCAGCAGCTTAGTTGGCGGGACCTACACAGATACGCAGTATTTT

d_gene: .
j_gene: TRBJ2-1
v_gene: TRBV7-3
abundance: .
CDR3aa: CASSLGTSWDEQFF
CDR3nt: TGTGCCAGCAGCTTAGGTACTAGCTGGGATGAGCAGTTCTTC

d_gene: TRBD1
j_gene: TRBJ1-2
v_gene: TRBV7-6
abundance: .
CDR3aa: CASSSTPGQGVPNYGYTF
CDR3nt: TGTGCCAGCAGCTCAACACCGGGACAGGGAGTCCCTAACTATGGCTACACCTTC

d_gene: TRBD2
j_gene: TRBJ2-1
v_gene: TRBV30
abundance: .
CDR3aa: CAWSGEVAGLSYNEQFF
CDR3nt: TGTGCCTGGAGTGGGGAGGTAGCGGGGCTCTCCTACAATGAGCAGTTCTTC

d_gene: TRBD1
j_gene: TRBJ1-6
v_gene: TRBV6-6
abundance: .
CDR3aa: CASGSTGQRSF
CDR3nt: TGTGCCAGCGGCTCAACGGGACAGCGCTCCTTT

d_gene: .
j_gene: TRBJ1-1
v_gene: TRBV7-2
abundance: once
CDR3aa: CASSATVGQSGMNTEAFF
CDR3nt: TGTGCCAGCAGCGCAACGGTCGGACAGAGCGGCATGAACACTGAAGCTTTCTTT

d_gene: .
j_gene: TRBJ1-1
v_gene: TRBV6-5
abundance: .
CDR3aa: CASSYASTTTEAFF
CDR3nt: TGTGCCAGCAGCTACGCCAGTACCACCACTGAAGCTTTCTTT

d_gene: .
j_gene: TRBJ2-3
v_gene: TRBV6-4
abundance: .
CDR3aa: CASSGTGHHTDTQYF
CDR3nt: TGTGCCAGCAGTGGCACGGGACACCACACAGATACGCAGTATTTT

d_gene: TRBD2
j_gene: TRBJ2-2
v_gene: TRBV12-5
abundance: once
CDR3aa: CATGLAGTTGELFF
CDR3nt: TGTGCTACGGGACTAGCGGGAACCACCGGGGAGCTGTTTTTT

d_gene: .
j_gene: TRBJ2-1
v_gene: TRBV6-5
abundance: .
CDR3aa: CASRSYEQFF
CDR3nt: TGTGCCAGCAGGAGTTATGAGCAGTTCTTC